The 9 T cell receptor beta chains in this list originate from one sample, sequenced in a study of OX40 agonist ivuxolimab in advanced cancers. Assay: immunoSEQ multiplex PCR; the TCRdb copy retains only in-frame clones and omits some. The sample has fewer than 85,000 clones, more than 75% seen once. The source was CD4+ or CD8+ T cells sorted from blood, collected in a trial of the OX40 agonist ivuxolimab. These receptors came from an adult with an advanced solid tumor such as melanoma, head and neck, liver or kidney cancer.

For the CDR3, the DNA is TGCGCCAGCAGCCAAGTGGACAGGGGGGGTAGGGAGCAGTTCTTC. Translating it yields CASSQVDRGGREQFF. This chain connects TRBV4-1 to TRBJ2-1, with 10 bases identical to TRBD1. The germline gives CDR1 MGHRA, CDR2 YSYEKL. The CDR3 loop spans 15 amino acids. The ends lost 1 base at V and 10 bases at J; junction bases unmatched: 7.

The V and J genes are TRBV7-9 and TRBJ1-1; D is unresolved. The germline gives CDR1 SEHNR, CDR2 FQNEAQ (reference sequence). V lost 0 bases and J 4 bases, leaving 9 bases between the germline ends. The CDR3 runs to 14 residues. The CDR3 is CASSLAPVVTEAFF. The CDR3 region has the DNA TGTGCCAGCAGCTTAGCTCCTGTAGTCACTGAAGCTTTCTTT.

This chain uses TRBV5-5 with TRBJ1-6; D is uncertain. V was shortened by 4 bases and J by 7 bases, with 15 bases between the two germline ends. The germline gives CDR1 SGHKS, CDR2 YYEKEE (reference sequence). This CDR3 has 15 residues. CDR3 sequence: CASSPGLSGNSPLHF. As DNA, the CDR3 is TGTGCCAGCAGCCCAGGACTTTCGGGAAATTCACCCCTCCACTTT.

The rearrangement links TRBV6-5 to TRBJ2-7; 8 nucleotides agree with TRBD1. After removal of 2 bases from V and 12 bases from J, the junction contained 3 bases not matched to a gene. CDR3 length: 11 residues. Per the germline V gene, CDR1 is MNHEY and CDR2 is SVGAGI. The CDR3 DNA reads TGTGCCAGCAGTTACCGACAGGGGACGTACTTC. Its protein product is CASSYRQGTYF.

The rearrangement links TRBV7-2 to TRBJ2-5, with 7 bases fitting TRBD2. Germline V gene sequence: CDR1 SGHTA, CDR2 FQGNSA. The CDR3 has 14 amino acids. Losses at the gene ends were 5 bases for V and 3 bases for J; bases not matched to a gene: 6. This CDR3 is CASSRELAEETQYF. The CDR3 nucleotides are TGTGCCAGCAGCCGGGAGCTAGCGGAAGAGACCCAGTACTTC.

The V call is TRBV7-2, the J call TRBJ2-1; possibly TRBD1 or TRBD2 for D (6 bases each). The CDR3 consists of 16 residues. Trimming shortened V by 1 base and J by 1 base, and 11 bases separated the two germline ends. CDR1 is SGHTA and CDR2 is FQGNSA in the germline V gene. Here the CDR3 reads CASSLGWGASYNEQFF. The CDR3 nucleotides are TGTGCCAGCAGCTTAGGTTGGGGGGCGTCCTACAATGAGCAGTTCTTC.

This clone was recorded a few times. V usage is TRBV28 and J usage is TRBJ1-4; TRBD1 matches at 8 bases. The CDR3 length is 14 residues. Looked up from germline, CDR1 is MDHEN and CDR2 is SYDVKM. V dropped 8 bases and J dropped 5; count of bases not matched to a gene: 7. The CDR3 region has the DNA TGTGCCAGCCTTGACAGGGGCGCAAATGAAAAACTGTTTTTT. Residues: CASLDRGANEKLFF. Complete variable domain (other parts from reference TRBV28 and TRBJ1-4): DVKVTQSSRYLVKRTGEKVFLECVQDMDHENMFWYRQDPGLGLRLIYFSYDVKMKEKGDIPEGYSVSREKKERFSLILESASTNQTSMYLCASLDRGANEKLFFGSGTQLSVL.

This sequence joins TRBV27 and TRBJ1-2; a weak D match, TRBD1 (6 bases). The CDR3 totals 13 residues. The V and J ends lost 6 bases and 3 bases respectively, with 11 bases between them. Germline-derived CDR1 and CDR2 are MNHEY and SMNVEV (reference sequence). The CDR3: CASRGTGYYGYTF. In nucleotides, the CDR3 is TGTGCCAGCAGAGGAACAGGGTACTATGGCTACACCTTC.

This rearrangement joins TRBV23-1 to TRBJ2-2; D perhaps matches TRBD2 (7 bases). TRBV23-1 is designated an ORF whose function remains uncertain. Trimming took 4 bases from V and 5 from J, leaving 20 bases between them. The CDR3 has 17 amino acids. CDR3 in DNA: TGCGCCAGCAGTCGACAACAGGGAGGGGATCTGACCGGGGAGCTGTTTTTT. Protein: CASSRQQGGDLTGELFF.